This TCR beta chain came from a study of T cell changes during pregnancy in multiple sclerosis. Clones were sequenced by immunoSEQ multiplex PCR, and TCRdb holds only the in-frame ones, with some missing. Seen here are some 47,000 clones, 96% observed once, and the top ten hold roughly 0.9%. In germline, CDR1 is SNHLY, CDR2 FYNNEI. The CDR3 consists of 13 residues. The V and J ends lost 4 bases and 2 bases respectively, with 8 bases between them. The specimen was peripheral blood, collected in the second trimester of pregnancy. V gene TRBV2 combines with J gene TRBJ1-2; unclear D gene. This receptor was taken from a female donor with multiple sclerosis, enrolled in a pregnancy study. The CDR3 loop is CASSVNNNYGYTF. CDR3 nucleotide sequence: TGTGCCAGCAGTGTGAACAACAACTATGGCTACACCTTC.